This T cell receptor (beta chain) originates from a study of blood T cell repertoires in COVID-19. Whole-study context: T cells, B-cell-depleted T cells, or PBMCs supplied cDNA or gDNA.

Trimming removed 7 bases from V and 10 bases from J; junction bases left unmatched: 4. Germline values: CDR1 KGHDR, CDR2 SFDVKD. This CDR3 region has 13 residues. Participants were aged roughly 18 to 89 years, lived in some 23 US areas, and enrolled virtually. Exposed volunteers were people who met a COVID-19 case within 2 weeks before study entry. The method was immunoSEQ multiplex PCR; TCRdb's version includes in-frame clones alone and lacks a portion of them. The table records 330,000 or so clones, about nine tenths of them present only once. Sequencing used PBMCs or T cells enriched from blood (not recorded which). The clonotype comes from a woman aged 25 to 39 who had been exposed to COVID-19. The V call is TRBV24-1, the J call TRBJ1-6, with 9 bases lining up with TRBD1. The CDR3 region has the DNA TGTGCCACCAGAAACAGGGGGCACTCACCCCTCCACTTT. Translating it yields CATRNRGHSPLHF.